The 27 T cell receptor beta chains below were found in one sample sequenced in a study of T cell repertoires in cytomegalovirus infection. Antigens of these TCRs are unknown. Each CDR3 protein is one row after TCRdb ran MiXCR on the reads. The sample comprises roughly 920,000 distinct CDR3 sequences, approximately 31% of which are singletons, and under 15% rests with the top ten. Sequenced here: cultured CD8+ T cells from PBMCs, sampled from culture after CMV antigen stimulation. These TCRs come from a human donor in good health (CMV status not recorded). Some clones in this sample may be carry-over from other donors' samples.

As to this clonotype: Mismatch with germline at one junction end may stem from a read error. The rearrangement uses TRBV5-1 and TRBJ2-5; D is ambiguous. Germline V lookup: CDR1 SGHRS, CDR2 YFSETQ. The CDR3 has 15 residues. The DNA for the CDR3 is TGCGTCAGCAGCTCAGTCGGTGCGAACCAAGAGACCCAGTACTTC. Its protein is CVSSSVGANQETQYF.

The chain joins TRBV19 to TRBJ2-5; possibly TRBD1 or TRBD2 for D (5 bases each). V was clipped by 3 bases and J by 5 bases, with 25 bases between them. Per the germline V gene, CDR1 is LNHDA and CDR2 is SQIVND (reference sequence). This CDR3 has 18 residues. DNA of the CDR3: TGTGCCAGTAGTATGCGAGGGGTCCTCAGACTCCGACGGGAGACCCAGTACTTC. It translates to CASSMRGVLRLRRETQYF.

The V gene is TRBV20-1, the J gene TRBJ2-2; TRBD1 aligns across 12 bases. This CDR3 has 15 residues. Losses at the gene ends were 3 bases for V and 4 bases for J; bases not matched to a gene: 3. CDR1 and CDR2 from the germline V gene are DFQATT and SNEGSKA (reference sequence). CDR3 residues: CSARRDRGRTGELFF. CDR3 DNA: TGCAGTGCTAGGAGGGACAGGGGGCGCACCGGGGAGCTGTTTTTT.

This clonotype was detected ten times or more. This rearrangement joins TRBV7-6 to TRBJ1-1; D remains unclear. The CDR3 consists of 14 residues. CDR1 is SGHVS and CDR2 is FNYEAQ in the germline V gene. V gave up 0 bases and J gave up 0 bases, with 5 bases separating them. This chain's CDR3 is CASSLADLNTEAFF. CDR3 coding DNA: TGTGCCAGCAGCTTAGCGGACCTGAACACTGAAGCTTTCTTT.

The chain is built from TRBV6-6 and TRBJ2-7; tentatively, D is TRBD1 or TRBD2 (6 bases each). Trimming cost V 7 bases and J 3 bases, with 13 bases left between them. The CDR3 extends over 13 amino acids. The germline V gene encodes CDR1 MNHNY and CDR2 SVGAGI (reference sequence). Written as DNA, the CDR3 is TGTGCCAGCATCGGAGGGGGTCTCTACGAGCAGTACTTC. Translating it yields CASIGGGLYEQYF.

The rearrangement uses TRBV15 and TRBJ2-7; 7 bases are shared with TRBD1. This CDR3 is 16 amino acids long. Germline loops: CDR1 LNHNV, CDR2 YYDKDF (reference sequence). The J segment lost 3 bases and the V segment lost 3 bases, leaving 11 bases of the junction unmatched. The CDR3 loop is CATSSEDRVPFYEQYF. CDR3 nucleotides: TGTGCCACCAGCAGCGAAGACAGGGTCCCTTTCTACGAGCAGTACTTC.

On this clonotype itself: This CDR3 fails to terminate in the conserved phenylalanine or tryptophan, so it likely reflects a read error. The genes are TRBV11-1 and TRBJ2-1; perhaps TRBD2 as D (7 bases). Germline values: CDR1 SGHAT, CDR2 FQDESV (reference sequence). The CDR3 loop spans 15 amino acids. V shed 6 bases and J shed 5 bases, with 17 bases lying between them. CDR3 nucleotides: TGTGCCAGCAGGGGGGACGGCGGGGGCCACAATGAGCAGTTCTAC. This translates into CASRGDGGGHNEQFY.

The CDR3 spells CASSQGAGGPDEQYV. DNA for the CDR3: TGCGCCAGCAGCCAAGGAGCCGGGGGACCCGACGAGCAGTACGTC. The chain employs TRBV4-1 and TRBJ2-7; tentative D call: TRBD2 (6 bases). The germline CDR1 and CDR2 sequences are MGHRA and YSYEKL. This CDR3 is built from 15 residues. The V and J ends lost 1 base and 5 bases respectively, with 15 bases between them.

A few counts support this clonotype. The gene calls are TRBV6-2 or TRBV6-3 and TRBJ2-7; 8 bases align to TRBD1. The CDR3 spans 13 residues. In germline, CDR1 is MNHEY, CDR2 SVGEGT. V lost 5 bases to trimming and J lost 4 bases; unmatched junction nucleotides: 4. CDR3 coding DNA: TGTGCCAGCAGTAGGACAGGGAGTTACGAGCAGTACGTC. This encodes CASSRTGSYEQYV.

The chain is built from TRBV7-9 and TRBJ1-1; no definite D call. Trimming shortened V by 6 bases and J by 1 base, and 9 bases separated the two germline ends. The CDR3 is made up of 13 amino acids. Germline V gene lookup returns CDR1 SEHNR and CDR2 FQNEAQ (reference sequence). As DNA, the CDR3 is TGTGCCAGCAGGAGAGCGGGGAACACTGAAGCTTTCTTT. It is translated as CASRRAGNTEAFF.

The V and J genes are TRBV12-3 or TRBV12-4 and TRBJ1-2, with 9 bases aligning to TRBD1. The CDR3 runs to 14 residues. V lost 6 bases to trimming and J lost 5 bases; unmatched junction nucleotides: 7. DNA of the CDR3: TGTGCCAGCAGACTTGGGACAGGGAATTATGGCTACACCTTC. It specifies CASRLGTGNYGYTF.

In its sample, this clonotype was seen a few times. Germline and junction disagree at one end, which may indicate a read error. The chain carries TRBV7-6 and TRBJ1-1, with 9 bases matching TRBD1. CDR3 length equals 11 residues. Germline lookup yields CDR1 SGHVS and CDR2 FNYEAQ. In DNA, the CDR3 is TGTGCAGCGGACAGGGGTGATGAAGCTTGCTTT. Amino acids: CAADRGDEACF.

This clonotype was picked up one time. The rearrangement uses TRBV12-3 or TRBV12-4 and TRBJ2-3, with TRBD2 matching over 7 bases. The CDR3 spans 16 residues. V trimming: 7 bases; J trimming: 2 bases; junction bases outside the gene matches: 12. The CDR3 DNA reads TGTGCCAGCAATGGTAGAACCAGCGGGGACACAGATACGCAGTATTTT. Amino acid sequence: CASNGRTSGDTDTQYF.

Only a few counts were recorded for this clonotype. The V gene is TRBV11-2, the J gene TRBJ1-3, with a possible D match to TRBD1 (5 bases). In germline, CDR1 is SGHAT, CDR2 FQNNGV. V gave up 5 bases and J gave up 0 bases, with 14 bases separating them. The CDR3 extends over 16 amino acids. This CDR3 is CASSMPGANSGNTIYF. The CDR3 DNA is TGTGCCAGCAGCATGCCCGGGGCTAACTCTGGAAACACCATATATTTT.

This clonotype was found a few times. The chain is built from TRBV20-1 and TRBJ2-1; 7 bases align to TRBD2. Germline values: CDR1 DFQATT, CDR2 SNEGSKA (reference sequence). Germline trimming cut 2 bases from V and 3 bases from J; bases unmatched to any gene: 10. This CDR3 comprises 16 residues. The CDR3 spells CSARSGEGIYYNEQFF. The CDR3 DNA follows: TGCAGTGCTAGATCGGGGGAGGGGATTTACTACAATGAGCAGTTCTTC.

The table lists this clonotype with many counts. This chain joins TRBV12-3 or TRBV12-4 and TRBJ2-1; D is possibly TRBD1 (5 bases). The CDR3 is 13 amino acids. Trimming pared 1 base from V and 7 bases from J, leaving 8 bases between. As DNA, the CDR3 is TGTGCCAGCAGTTTAGGCAGGGTTAATGAGCAGTTCTTC. It specifies CASSLGRVNEQFF.

The chain carries TRBV7-6 and TRBJ1-2, with unresolved D. Trimming left V 1 base short and J 6 bases short, with 21 bases between. Germline V CDR1 and CDR2: SGHVS, FNYEAQ. The CDR3 sequence is 17 residues long. CDR3: CASSLGGDTLPGDGYTF. CDR3 coding DNA: TGTGCCAGCAGCTTAGGTGGTGACACTCTCCCAGGCGATGGCTACACCTTC.

Points on this clonotype: A much larger clone sits a single nucleotide away, making a read error possible. The chain employs TRBV7-8 and TRBJ2-1, with D possibly called TRBD1 or TRBD2 (6 bases each). Germline loops: CDR1 SGHVS, CDR2 FQNEAQ. The CDR3 covers 15 residues. The CDR3 is CVSSLLGGARNEQFF. The CDR3 bases are TGTGTCAGCAGCTTATTGGGGGGCGCGAGGAATGAGCAGTTCTTC.

This clonotype was counted only a few times. The V and J genes are TRBV7-8 and TRBJ1-6, with a possible D match to TRBD1 (6 bases). This CDR3 is built from 16 residues. CDR1 and CDR2 from the germline V gene are SGHVS and FQNEAQ. Trimming stripped 0 bases from V and 7 bases from J, with 13 bases between. The CDR3 DNA sequence: TGTGCCAGCAGCTTAGCGCTGGGGGCGAGAAATTCACCCCTCCACTTT. Encoded protein: CASSLALGARNSPLHF. The full variable domain, rest sourced from reference TRBV7-8 and TRBJ1-6, is GAGVSQSPRYKVAKRGQDVALRCDPISGHVSLFWYQQALGQGPEFLTYFQNEAQLDKSGLPSDRFFAERPEGSVSTLKIQRTQQEDSAVYLCASSLALGARNSPLHFGNGTRLTVT.

The rearrangement joins TRBV7-2 to TRBJ2-1, with D perhaps assigned TRBD1 or TRBD2 (6 bases each). The germline V gene encodes CDR1 SGHTA and CDR2 FQGNSA. Trimming cost V 4 bases and J 0 bases, with 10 bases left between them. The CDR3 is 15 amino acids. As DNA, the CDR3 is TGTGCCAGCAGCTCACGGGGGCCCTCCTACAATGAGCAGTTCTTC. It translates to CASSSRGPSYNEQFF. The full variable domain, completed using reference TRBV7-2 and TRBJ2-1, is GAGVSQSPSNKVTEKGKDVELRCDPISGHTALYWYRQSLGQGLEFLIYFQGNSAPDKSGLPSDRFSAERTGGSVSTLTIQRTQQEDSAVYLCASSSRGPSYNEQFFGPGTRLTVL.

The chain has TRBV19 and TRBJ1-2, with no clear D. Germline CDR1 and CDR2: LNHDA and SQIVND (reference sequence). V was trimmed by 1 base and J by 7 bases, leaving 13 bases between them. The CDR3 has 14 residues. CDR3 nucleotide sequence: TGTGCCAGTAGTATAGCCGGGCCCCAGTCTGGCTACACCTTC. Translated, it gives CASSIAGPQSGYTF.

The genes are TRBV7-8 and TRBJ2-6; no reliable D call. Trimming cost V 5 bases and J 4 bases, with 9 bases left between them. Germline CDR1 SGHVS, CDR2 FQNEAQ. This CDR3 is built from 14 residues. The chain's CDR3 is CASSRSRGANVLTF. The CDR3 nucleotides are TGTGCCAGCAGCAGAAGCAGGGGGGCCAACGTCCTGACTTTC.

The table lists this clonotype with many counts. The chain recombines TRBV7-2 with TRBJ2-3; D is unclear. CDR1 SGHTA and CDR2 FQGNSA come from the germline V gene. The CDR3 is 13 residues long. V lost 4 bases, J lost 2 bases, and 7 bases lay in between. The CDR3 DNA reads as TGTGCCAGCAGCTACAACCCCACAGATACGCAGTATTTT. Its protein is CASSYNPTDTQYF.

The genes are TRBV19 and TRBJ2-1; D tentatively fits TRBD1 or TRBD2 (5 bases each). Germline V CDR1 and CDR2: LNHDA, SQIVND (reference sequence). Deletions cut 7 bases from V and 5 bases from J, with 18 bases between. This CDR3 comprises 15 residues. This CDR3 is CASNINGAVNNEQFF. The CDR3 DNA follows: TGTGCCAGTAACATCAACGGGGCAGTTAACAATGAGCAGTTCTTC.

V is TRBV13 and J is TRBJ2-1; the D call may be TRBD1 or TRBD2 (7 bases each). The V and J ends lost 5 bases and 8 bases respectively, with 19 bases between them. Per the germline V gene, CDR1 is PRHDT and CDR2 is FYEKMQ (reference sequence). The CDR3 has 15 residues. The CDR3 loop is CASSEPGGGGYEQFF. The CDR3, as DNA: TGTGCCAGCAGCGAACCAGGGGGGGGAGGCTATGAGCAGTTCTTC. Combining the CDR3 with reference TRBV13 and TRBJ2-1 gives the whole variable domain AAGVIQSPRHLIKEKRETATLKCYPIPRHDTVYWYQQGPGQDPQFLISFYEKMQSDKGSIPDRFSAQQFSDYHSELNMSSLELGDSALYFCASSEPGGGGYEQFFGPGTRLTVL.

This clonotype occurred many times. This sequence joins TRBV7-2 and TRBJ1-1; D gene unclear. CDR1 is SGHTA, CDR2 FQGNSA, per germline. The CDR3 runs to 13 residues. The V gene lost 6 bases and the J gene lost 6 bases, with 14 bases spanning the gap. The CDR3 reads CASSRLPGAEAFF. The CDR3 region has the DNA TGTGCCAGCAGTCGCTTGCCTGGGGCTGAAGCTTTCTTT.

In this sample, this clonotype turned up a few times. The rearrangement joins TRBV6-8 to TRBJ2-1, with D perhaps TRBD1 (6 bases). CDR3 size: 16 residues. Germline values: CDR1 MNHGY, CDR2 SAAAGT. Trimming stripped 2 bases from V and 3 bases from J, with 14 bases between. The DNA of the CDR3 is TGTGCCAGCAGTTACAACAGCAGGGGCGACTACAATGAGCAGTTCTTC. It yields the protein CASSYNSRGDYNEQFF.